This T cell receptor (beta chain) came from a study of vaccination effects on CD4 cells after COVID-19. Produced via immunoSEQ multiplex PCR; TCRdb's table is partial and in-frame only. The repertoire has more than 40,000 clones, 75% to 80% of them found once; the top ten carry about an eighth. Trimming removed 3 bases at V and 2 bases at J, with 14 bases between. The CDR3 sequence is 15 residues long. Germline-derived CDR1 and CDR2 are SEHNR and FQNEAQ (reference sequence). About this clone: Its antigen is unknown.

Cultured cells yielded isolated CD4+ T cells after 10 to 11 days. Sequenced here: CD4+ T cells from PBMCs cultured without peptide, sampled before COVID-19 vaccination. The chain links TRBV7-9 to TRBJ2-7; D may match TRBD1 or TRBD2 (5 bases each). The receptor comes from a human donor who had a prior SARS-CoV-2 infection. CDR3 in DNA: TGTGCCAGCAGCTTCGGCCCGGGACGGGCCTACGAGCAGTACTTC. It specifies CASSFGPGRAYEQYF.